This T cell receptor (beta chain) was documented in a study of cytomegalovirus exposure and HLA in healthy donors. Trimming removed 3 bases from V and 6 bases from J; junction bases left unmatched: 6. Germline CDR1 reads SGDLS; CDR2 reads YYNGEE. This CDR3 comprises 13 residues. Use of 60 Vbeta and 13 Jbeta primers characterized the PCR. Assay used: immunoSEQ multiplex PCR; TCRdb lists only in-frame clones, some missing. The data contain over 200,000 clones, 85% to 90% of them singletons. The sample comprised PBMCs. The receptor comes from a human donor in good health. The gene calls are TRBV9 and TRBJ2-7, with 7 bases fitting TRBD1. CDR3 amino acids: CASSDGTVSEQYF. As DNA, the CDR3 is TGTGCCAGCAGCGATGGGACAGTCTCCGAGCAGTACTTC.